The clone carrying this T cell receptor (beta chain) was seen repeatedly, ten times or more. Its antigen is still unknown. The CDR3 is 17 amino acids. V lost 0 bases, J lost 8 bases, and 10 bases stayed unmatched. Germline loops: CDR1 KGHDR, CDR2 SFDVKD. This sample is drawn from a study of T cells in Graves' hyperthyroidism and ophthalmopathy. Broader study findings: Separation of ophthalmopathy from stable hyperthyroidism was achieved by a 13 V-J model.

Authors of the study amplified TCR beta CDR3 regions from RNA transcripts. Carried out on the TCR CDR3, a first-round RT-PCR used the HTBI primer set. One entry per CDR3 protein results from TCRdb running MiXCR on the multiplex PCR reads. The sample consists of roughly 250,000 distinct CDR3 sequences, more than 12% of them appearing once. PBMCs stemmed from 10 ml fresh peripheral blood. The specimen was blood. The chain has TRBV24-1 and TRBJ2-1; 9 bases match TRBD1. The sequence came from a woman in her 40s with Graves' hyperthyroidism that later progressed to Graves' ophthalmopathy. CDR3 nucleotides: TGTGCCACCAGTGATTTGTTCGGGACAGGGAAGTTCCATGAGCAGTTCTTC. Its translation: CATSDLFGTGKFHEQFF.